This record concerns one T cell receptor beta chain sequence. The protocol was immunoSEQ multiplex PCR, while the TCRdb copy is restricted to in-frame clones and leaves out a portion. The table includes 400,000 or so clones, about 89% detected once. This entry is derived from a study of blood T cell repertoires in COVID-19. V was pared by 1 base and J by 5 bases, with 29 bases of the junction left unmatched. Germline V gene sequence: CDR1 LGHDT, CDR2 YNNKEL (reference sequence). This CDR3 region has 24 residues. The TCR originated in a woman in her thirties or forties with COVID-19, enrolled during active disease. The V call is TRBV3-1 (or the pseudogene TRBV3-2), the J call TRBJ1-4; 9 bases are a match to TRBD1. The material sequenced was peripheral blood. CDR3 amino acids: CASSQAHRDRDLKSSKTANEKLFF. CDR3 in DNA: TGTGCCAGCAGCCAAGCCCACCGGGACAGGGACCTGAAGAGCTCCAAAACGGCCAATGAAAAACTGTTTTTT.